The 23 T cell receptor beta chains below come from one sample, sequenced in a study of cytomegalovirus exposure and HLA in healthy donors. TCRdb's copy holds only in-frame clones and misses some; the assay was immunoSEQ multiplex PCR. The sample contains a few hundred thousand clones, 70% to 90% of which appear only once. Sequenced: PBMCs. The receptors were sampled from a man younger than 40 in good health and CMV-seronegative.

This chain's CDR3 is CASRGELAGRTYNEQFF. The CDR3, as DNA: TGTGCCAGCAGGGGCGAGCTAGCGGGGAGAACCTACAATGAGCAGTTCTTC. This sequence joins TRBV2 and TRBJ2-1, with 9 nucleotides matching TRBD2. V gave up 6 bases and J gave up 2 bases; unmatched junction bases: 11. Germline CDR1 and CDR2: SNHLY and FYNNEI. There are 17 residues in the CDR3.

This chain joins TRBV4-1 and TRBJ1-6; 7 nucleotides line up with TRBD1. V dropped 1 base and J dropped 7; count of bases not matched to a gene: 4. This CDR3 comprises 15 residues. The V gene's germline CDR1 is MGHRA and CDR2 YSYEKL. CDR3 nucleotides: TGCGCCAGCAGCCAAGCTGACAGGGAGAATTCACCCCTCCACTTT. It is translated as CASSQADRENSPLHF.

This clone has only a few counts. The J gene is TRBJ1-5, the V gene TRBV2; 9 bases are shared with TRBD1. Germline V gene sequence: CDR1 SNHLY, CDR2 FYNNEI. The CDR3 runs to 16 residues. With 6 bases clipped from V and 2 bases from J, the junction kept 8 bases outside the gene matches. CDR3 coding DNA: TGTGCCAGCAGGGATACAGGGGGCCGGGGCAATCAGCCCCAGCATTTT. This gives the protein CASRDTGGRGNQPQHF.

The rearrangement joins TRBV9 to TRBJ2-5, with 8 bases lining up with TRBD2. Germline loops: CDR1 SGDLS, CDR2 YYNGEE. The CDR3 covers 19 residues. Trimming removed 0 bases from V and 2 bases from J; junction bases left unmatched: 15. In DNA, the CDR3 is TGTGCCAGCAGCGTAGACCGTCCCCGTCAAGCGGGGGAACAAGAGACCCAGTACTTC. Its translation: CASSVDRPRQAGEQETQYF. Using reference TRBV9 and TRBJ2-5 for the parts outside the CDR3, the full variable domain is DSGVTQTPKHLITATGQRVTLRCSPRSGDLSVYWYQQSLDQGLQFLIQYYNGEERAKGNILERFSAQQFPDLHSELNLSSLELGDSALYFCASSVDRPRQAGEQETQYFGPGTRLLVL.

V usage is TRBV6-5 and J usage is TRBJ1-1; D remains ambiguous. CDR1 is MNHEY, CDR2 SVGAGI, per germline. V dropped 4 bases and J dropped 0 bases, with 9 bases sitting between them. This CDR3 is built from 14 residues. The CDR3 sequence: CASSFGGMNTEAFF. The CDR3, as DNA: TGTGCCAGCAGTTTTGGCGGTATGAACACTGAAGCTTTCTTT.

In this sample, this clone turned up once. The chain combines TRBV7-2 with TRBJ2-7, with 8 bases matching TRBD1. Germline CDR1 reads SGHTA; CDR2 reads FQGNSA. The CDR3 sequence is 15 residues long. V was clipped by 3 bases and J by 2 bases; unmatched bases: 6. CDR3 amino acids: CASSFLDRGTYEQYF. CDR3 DNA sequence: TGTGCCAGCAGCTTCCTCGACAGGGGTACCTACGAGCAGTACTTC.

This clone was detected a few times. V gene TRBV6-4 combines with J gene TRBJ2-7, with D possibly being TRBD1 (6 bases). The CDR3 consists of 13 residues. Between the trimmed V and J ends, which lost 3 bases and 7 bases, there was a span of 13 bases. Per the germline V gene, CDR1 is MRHNA and CDR2 is SNTAGT. CDR3 region: CASSETGSREQYF. CDR3 DNA sequence: TGTGCCAGCAGTGAAACAGGGTCGAGAGAGCAGTACTTC.

V usage is TRBV4-1 and J usage is TRBJ1-5, with 8 positions matching TRBD1. V was pared by 0 bases and J by 4 bases, with 5 bases of the junction left unmatched. Germline V gives CDR1 MGHRA, CDR2 YSYEKL. There are 16 residues in the CDR3. CDR3 residues: CASSQDSQGANQPQHF. CDR3 bases: TGCGCCAGCAGCCAAGATTCTCAGGGGGCGAATCAGCCCCAGCATTTT.

This clone was detected only a few times. V is TRBV6-1 and J is TRBJ2-5; 7 bases match TRBD2. The CDR3 covers 14 residues. Germline CDR1 MNHNS, CDR2 SASEGT. J was trimmed by 4 bases and V by 8 bases; bases with no gene match: 10. The CDR3 protein is CASQRDPTPETQYF. For the CDR3, the DNA is TGTGCCAGCCAGCGGGACCCGACCCCAGAGACCCAGTACTTC.

This clone was counted a few times. The chain has TRBV21-1 and TRBJ2-6; TRBD1 reflects the table's D call only, with no check against the DNA. TRBV21-1 is a known pseudogene. The CDR3 loop spans 18 amino acids. This CDR3 reads CASSPQRDRGSGANVLTF. The CDR3 DNA reads as TGTGCCAGCAGCCCACAGAGGGACAGAGGCTCTGGGGCCAACGTCCTGACTTTC.

The chain uses TRBV19 and TRBJ2-1, with 10 bases that match TRBD2. With V trimmed by 6 bases and J by 6 bases, 8 bases remained unmatched. The length of the CDR3 is 15 residues. The germline V gene encodes CDR1 LNHDA and CDR2 SQIVND (reference sequence). DNA for the CDR3: TGTGCCAGTAGCCCTATAGCGGGGGGCTCCAATGAGCAGTTCTTC. Its protein is CASSPIAGGSNEQFF.

This clone occurred once. This chain links TRBV5-1 with TRBJ2-7; possible D gene TRBD1, 6 bases. The V end lost 1 base, the J end lost 1 base, and 12 bases lay between the germline ends. Germline V gene lookup returns CDR1 SGHRS and CDR2 YFSETQ. The CDR3 contains 15 residues. The CDR3 region has the DNA TGCGCCAGCAGCTTGATGGCAGGGGATTCCTACGAGCAGTACTTC. Amino acid sequence: CASSLMAGDSYEQYF.

The chain recombines TRBV6-1 with TRBJ2-2; 7 bases are shared with TRBD1. The CDR3 has 14 amino acids. Germline loops: CDR1 MNHNS, CDR2 SASEGT. Trimming removed 6 bases from V and 3 bases from J; junction bases left unmatched: 4. The CDR3 nucleotides read TGTGCCAGCAGCCCCGGGACAGACACCGGGGAGCTGTTTTTT. It specifies CASSPGTDTGELFF.

This clone was recorded once. The V and J genes are TRBV2 and TRBJ2-6; a possible D gene is TRBD2 (7 bases). Germline V CDR1 and CDR2: SNHLY, FYNNEI. This CDR3 has 16 residues. Trimming took off 3 bases at V and 3 bases at J, with 12 bases between the two ends. CDR3 nucleotide sequence: TGTGCCAGCAGTGAGGTGCGGGGGCTTGGGGCCAACGTCCTGACTTTC. Translating it yields CASSEVRGLGANVLTF.

The rearrangement joins TRBV29-1 to TRBJ1-2, with 10 positions matching TRBD1. The CDR3 length is 13 residues. V was pared by 6 bases and J by 7 bases, with 8 bases of the junction left unmatched. Looked up from germline, CDR1 is SQVTM and CDR2 is ANQGSEA. This CDR3 is CSVARQGASGYTF. The CDR3 region has the DNA TGCAGCGTCGCAAGACAGGGGGCCTCTGGCTACACCTTC.

This chain uses TRBV6-6 with TRBJ2-7, with D hard to call. The CDR3 is 13 residues long. Germline V gene lookup returns CDR1 MNHNY and CDR2 SVGAGI (reference sequence). V was trimmed by 10 bases and J by 5 bases, leaving 18 bases between them. CDR3 DNA: TGTGCCACCTCTCCCCGAGCACTGGACGAGCAGTACTTC. This codes for CATSPRALDEQYF.

This clone occurred once. The chain links TRBV5-8 to TRBJ1-5, with 8 bases matching TRBD1. V gave up 3 bases and J gave up 7 bases; unmatched junction bases: 3. CDR1 SGHTS and CDR2 YDEGEE come from the germline V gene. This CDR3 spans 13 amino acids. CDR3: CASSSGGWQPQHF. The CDR3 DNA follows: TGTGCCAGCAGCTCAGGGGGCTGGCAGCCCCAGCATTTT. Filled out from reference TRBV5-8 and TRBJ1-5, the complete variable domain reads EAGVTQSPTHLIKTRGQQATLRCSPISGHTSVYWYQQALGLGLQFLLWYDEGEERNRGNFPPRFSGRQFPNYSSELNVNALELEDSALYLCASSSGGWQPQHFGDGTRLSIL.

There are a few counts of this clone. The V gene is TRBV18, the J gene TRBJ1-4; TRBD1 agrees at 8 bases. The CDR3 loop spans 18 amino acids. The germline gives CDR1 KGHSH, CDR2 LQKENI. J lost 7 bases, V lost 2 bases, and 15 bases had no gene match. This CDR3 reads CASSPTRGLIGVAEKLFF. For the CDR3, the DNA is TGTGCCAGCTCACCAACCAGGGGGCTAATCGGGGTTGCTGAAAAACTGTTTTTT.

This chain joins TRBV7-2 and TRBJ2-7; no clear D gene. V was shortened by 8 bases and J by 7 bases, with 18 bases between the two germline ends. From germline, CDR1 is SGHTA and CDR2 FQGNSA. The CDR3 contains 13 residues. The CDR3 protein is CASGVPPSWEQYF. The CDR3 DNA sequence: TGTGCCAGCGGAGTTCCACCTTCTTGGGAGCAGTACTTC.

J is TRBJ2-1 and V is TRBV6-5; D is perhaps TRBD2 (6 bases). This CDR3 has 16 residues. CDR1 is MNHEY, CDR2 SVGAGI, per germline. V was trimmed by 0 bases and J by 1 base, leaving 10 bases between them. CDR3 nucleotides: TGTGCCAGCAGTTACTCAGAACTAGCTTCCTACAATGAGCAGTTCTTC. Amino acids: CASSYSELASYNEQFF.

The chain links TRBV6-5 to TRBJ2-1; 7 bases agree with TRBD2. V trimming: 2 bases; J trimming: 12 bases; junction bases outside the gene matches: 7. This CDR3 has 13 amino acids. Germline V gene data show CDR1 as MNHEY and CDR2 as SVGAGI. The CDR3 nucleotides are TGTGCCAGCAGTTACCGGGAGGAGGGACCGCAGTTCTTC. Protein sequence: CASSYREEGPQFF.

The chain is built from TRBV5-1 and TRBJ2-1, with 11 positions matching TRBD2. J gave up 6 bases and V 6 bases, and 8 bases lay outside the gene matches. CDR1 is SGHRS and CDR2 is YFSETQ in the germline V gene. This CDR3 is 15 amino acids long. CDR3 coding DNA: TGCGCCAGCACCTTACTAGCGGGAGCTTCCAATGAGCAGTTCTTC. As protein: CASTLLAGASNEQFF.

V usage is TRBV6-1 and J usage is TRBJ2-3; no reliable D call. Trimming took off 0 bases at V and 1 base at J, with 5 bases between the two ends. In germline, CDR1 is MNHNS, CDR2 SASEGT. The CDR3 spans 14 residues. The CDR3 region has the DNA TGTGCCAGCAGTGAAGCCCATCGCACAGATACGCAGTATTTT. Protein product: CASSEAHRTDTQYF.